This TCR beta chain was found in a study of shared clonotypes between healthy human individuals. Study observations and caveats: With few donors, the genetic and exposure-history diversity represented was limited. Naive CD4 clonotypes were shared across a few donors at roughly 5%.

There are 14 residues in the CDR3. Germline CDR1 and CDR2: SEHNR and FQNEAQ (reference sequence). V shed 6 bases and J shed 8 bases, with 17 bases lying between them. Assay: immunoSEQ multiplex PCR; the TCRdb copy retains only in-frame clones and omits some. Of more than 2,000,000 clones in the sample, about 92% are singletons; the top ten hold 0.39%. Comment on this clone: Its antigen is not known.

The chain has TRBV7-9 and TRBJ1-5, with D possibly TRBD1 on 5 matching bases. The sequenced sample was naive CD4+ T cells from PBMCs. The sample's subset: CD45RA+ positively selected. The sequence was obtained from a young man in good health. Some clones in this sample may be carry-over from other donors' samples. CDR3 sequence reads: CASSREGHREPQHF. The CDR3, as DNA: TGTGCCAGCAGTCGAGAAGGACATAGGGAGCCCCAGCATTTT.